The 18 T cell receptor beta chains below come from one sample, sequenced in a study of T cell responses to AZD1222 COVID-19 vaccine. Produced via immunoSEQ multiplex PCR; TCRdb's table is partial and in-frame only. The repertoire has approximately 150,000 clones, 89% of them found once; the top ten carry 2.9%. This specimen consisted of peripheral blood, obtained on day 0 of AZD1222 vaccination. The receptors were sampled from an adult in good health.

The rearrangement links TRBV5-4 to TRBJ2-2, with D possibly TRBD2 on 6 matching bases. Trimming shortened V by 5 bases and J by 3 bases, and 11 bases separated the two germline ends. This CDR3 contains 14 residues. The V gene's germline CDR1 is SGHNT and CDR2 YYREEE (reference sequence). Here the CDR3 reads CASRLGGYTGELFF. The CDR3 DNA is TGTGCCAGCAGGCTTGGGGGGTACACCGGGGAGCTGTTTTTT.

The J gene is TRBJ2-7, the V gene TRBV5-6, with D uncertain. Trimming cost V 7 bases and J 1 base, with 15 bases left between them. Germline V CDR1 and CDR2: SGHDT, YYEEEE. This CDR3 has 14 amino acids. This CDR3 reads CASGRPTRSYEQYF. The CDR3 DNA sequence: TGTGCCAGCGGACGACCCACCCGGTCCTACGAGCAGTACTTC.

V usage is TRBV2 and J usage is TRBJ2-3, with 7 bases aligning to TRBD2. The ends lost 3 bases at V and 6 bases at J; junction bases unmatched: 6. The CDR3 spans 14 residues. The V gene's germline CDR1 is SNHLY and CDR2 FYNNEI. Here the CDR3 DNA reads TGTGCCAGCAGTGAGGCTAGCGGAGGGGATACGCAGTATTTT. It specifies CASSEASGGDTQYF.

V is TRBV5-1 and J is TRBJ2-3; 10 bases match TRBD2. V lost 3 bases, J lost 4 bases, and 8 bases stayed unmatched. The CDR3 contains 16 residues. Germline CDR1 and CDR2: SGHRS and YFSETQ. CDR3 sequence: CASSWSGRAPADTQYF. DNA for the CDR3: TGCGCCAGCAGCTGGAGCGGGAGGGCCCCCGCAGATACGCAGTATTTT.

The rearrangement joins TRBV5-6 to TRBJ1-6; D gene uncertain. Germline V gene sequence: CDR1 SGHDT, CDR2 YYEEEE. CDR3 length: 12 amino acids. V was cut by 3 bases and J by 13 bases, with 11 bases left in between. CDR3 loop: CASSWVAGPLHF. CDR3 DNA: TGTGCCAGCAGCTGGGTGGCGGGGCCCCTCCACTTT.

CDR3 bases: TGTGCCAGCTCACCAGCGAGTACCCACAATGAGCAGTTCTTC. Translated, it gives CASSPASTHNEQFF. The J gene is TRBJ2-1, the V gene TRBV18; D is unclear. The length of the CDR3 is 14 residues. V was trimmed by 2 bases and J by 5 bases, leaving 10 bases between them. The germline gives CDR1 KGHSH, CDR2 LQKENI.

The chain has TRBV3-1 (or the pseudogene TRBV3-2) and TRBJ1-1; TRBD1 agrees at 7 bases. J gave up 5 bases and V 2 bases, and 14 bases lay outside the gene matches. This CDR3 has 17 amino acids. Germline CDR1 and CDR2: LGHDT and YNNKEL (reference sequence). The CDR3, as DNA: TGTGCCAGCAGCCAAAACCCGGACAGGTCAGGATCGACTGAAGCTTTCTTT. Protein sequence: CASSQNPDRSGSTEAFF.

The CDR3 loop is CASSSAGNTDTQYF. The CDR3 DNA sequence: TGCGCCAGCAGCTCCGCGGGTAACACAGATACGCAGTATTTT. The chain uses TRBV5-1 and TRBJ2-3, with D perhaps TRBD2 (5 bases). The CDR3 has 14 residues. Between the trimmed V and J ends, which lost 3 bases and 2 bases, there was a span of 10 bases. CDR1 is SGHRS, CDR2 YFSETQ, per germline.

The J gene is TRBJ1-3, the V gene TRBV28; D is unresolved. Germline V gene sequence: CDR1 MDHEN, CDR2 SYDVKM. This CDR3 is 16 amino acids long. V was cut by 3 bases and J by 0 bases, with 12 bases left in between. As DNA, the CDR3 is TGTGCCAGCAGTTTCCCCGGACCGGCCTCTGGAAACACCATATATTTT. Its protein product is CASSFPGPASGNTIYF.

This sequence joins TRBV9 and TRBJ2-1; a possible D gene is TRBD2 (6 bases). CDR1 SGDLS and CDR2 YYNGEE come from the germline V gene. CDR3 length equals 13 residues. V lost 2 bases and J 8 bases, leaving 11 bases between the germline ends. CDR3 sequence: CASSVGPGDEQFF. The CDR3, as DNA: TGTGCCAGCAGCGTGGGTCCGGGGGATGAGCAGTTCTTC. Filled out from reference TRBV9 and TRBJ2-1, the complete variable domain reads DSGVTQTPKHLITATGQRVTLRCSPRSGDLSVYWYQQSLDQGLQFLIQYYNGEERAKGNILERFSAQQFPDLHSELNLSSLELGDSALYFCASSVGPGDEQFFGPGTRLTVL.

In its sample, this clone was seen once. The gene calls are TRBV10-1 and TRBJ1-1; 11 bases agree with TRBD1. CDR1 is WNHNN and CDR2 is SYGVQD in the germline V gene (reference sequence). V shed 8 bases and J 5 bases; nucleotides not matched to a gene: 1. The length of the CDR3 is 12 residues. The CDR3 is CASGTGGTEAFF. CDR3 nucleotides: TGCGCCAGCGGGACAGGGGGGACTGAAGCTTTCTTT.

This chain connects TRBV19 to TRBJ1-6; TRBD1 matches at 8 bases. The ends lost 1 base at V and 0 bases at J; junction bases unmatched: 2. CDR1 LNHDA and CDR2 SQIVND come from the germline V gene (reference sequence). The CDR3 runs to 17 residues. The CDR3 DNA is TGTGCCAGTAGTATAGGGACAGGGAGCTCCTATAATTCACCCCTCCACTTT. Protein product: CASSIGTGSSYNSPLHF.

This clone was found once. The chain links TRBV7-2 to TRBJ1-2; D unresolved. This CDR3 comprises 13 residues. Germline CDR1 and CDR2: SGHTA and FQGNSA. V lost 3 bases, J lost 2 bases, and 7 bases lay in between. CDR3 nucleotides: TGTGCCAGCAGCTTCAGACTCAACTATGGCTACACCTTC. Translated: CASSFRLNYGYTF.

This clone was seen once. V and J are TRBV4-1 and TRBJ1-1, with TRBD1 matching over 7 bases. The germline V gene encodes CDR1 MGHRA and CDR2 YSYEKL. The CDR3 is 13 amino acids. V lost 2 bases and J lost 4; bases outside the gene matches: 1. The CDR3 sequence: CASSQHRGTEAFF. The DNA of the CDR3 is TGCGCCAGCAGCCAACACAGGGGCACTGAAGCTTTCTTT.

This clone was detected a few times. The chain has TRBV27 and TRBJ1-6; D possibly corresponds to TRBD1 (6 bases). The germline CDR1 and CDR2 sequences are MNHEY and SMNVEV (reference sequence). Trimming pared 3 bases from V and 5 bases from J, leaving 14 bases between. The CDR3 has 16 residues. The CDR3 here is CASSFYFGTHNSPLHF. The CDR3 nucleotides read TGTGCCAGCAGTTTTTATTTTGGGACACATAATTCACCCCTCCACTTT.

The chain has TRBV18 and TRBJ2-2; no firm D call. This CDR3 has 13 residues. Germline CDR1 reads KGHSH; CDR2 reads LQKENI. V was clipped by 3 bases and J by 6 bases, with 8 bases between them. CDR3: CASSPIEAGELFF. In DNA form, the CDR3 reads TGTGCCAGCTCACCGATTGAAGCCGGGGAGCTGTTTTTT. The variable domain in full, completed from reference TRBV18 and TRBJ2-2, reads NAGVMQNPRHLVRRRGQEARLRCSPMKGHSHVYWYRQLPEEGLKFMVYLQKENIIDESGMPKERFSAEFPKEGPSILRIQQVVRGDSAAYFCASSPIEAGELFFGEGSRLTVL.

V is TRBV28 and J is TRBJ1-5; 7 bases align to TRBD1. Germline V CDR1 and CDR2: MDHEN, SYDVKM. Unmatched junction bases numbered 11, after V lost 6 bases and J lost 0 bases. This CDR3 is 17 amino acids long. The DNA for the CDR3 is TGTGCCAGCAGGAACCGGGACAGATCTTATAGCAATCAGCCCCAGCATTTT. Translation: CASRNRDRSYSNQPQHF.

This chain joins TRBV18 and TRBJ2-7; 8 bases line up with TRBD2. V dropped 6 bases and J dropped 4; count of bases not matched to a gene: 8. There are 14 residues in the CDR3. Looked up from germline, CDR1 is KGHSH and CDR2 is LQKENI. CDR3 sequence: CASSRESGRYEQYF. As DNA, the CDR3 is TGTGCCAGCTCGAGAGAGAGCGGGAGATACGAGCAGTACTTC.